This TCR beta chain is drawn from a study of T cell responses to AZD1222 COVID-19 vaccine. The CDR3 extends over 16 amino acids. The germline CDR1 and CDR2 sequences are ENHRY and SYGVKD. After removal of 4 bases from V and 0 bases from J, the junction contained 7 bases not matched to a gene. Remarks on this clone: Its antigen is not identified.

The study, taken as a whole, reports: Donors, mostly white British, included more females; clonal diversity was possibly underestimated.

Profiled with immunoSEQ multiplex PCR; TCRdb holds only in-frame clones, not every one. The repertoire has more than 150,000 clones, 80% to 90% of them found once; the top ten carry roughly 0.5%. The gene calls are TRBV10-3 and TRBJ2-7; 9 bases match TRBD2. The sequencing used peripheral blood, collected on day 0 of AZD1222 vaccination. This sequence was found in an adult in good health. Here the CDR3 reads CAISGGLARSSYEQYF. The DNA for the CDR3 is TGTGCCATCAGTGGCGGACTAGCGCGAAGCTCCTACGAGCAGTACTTC.